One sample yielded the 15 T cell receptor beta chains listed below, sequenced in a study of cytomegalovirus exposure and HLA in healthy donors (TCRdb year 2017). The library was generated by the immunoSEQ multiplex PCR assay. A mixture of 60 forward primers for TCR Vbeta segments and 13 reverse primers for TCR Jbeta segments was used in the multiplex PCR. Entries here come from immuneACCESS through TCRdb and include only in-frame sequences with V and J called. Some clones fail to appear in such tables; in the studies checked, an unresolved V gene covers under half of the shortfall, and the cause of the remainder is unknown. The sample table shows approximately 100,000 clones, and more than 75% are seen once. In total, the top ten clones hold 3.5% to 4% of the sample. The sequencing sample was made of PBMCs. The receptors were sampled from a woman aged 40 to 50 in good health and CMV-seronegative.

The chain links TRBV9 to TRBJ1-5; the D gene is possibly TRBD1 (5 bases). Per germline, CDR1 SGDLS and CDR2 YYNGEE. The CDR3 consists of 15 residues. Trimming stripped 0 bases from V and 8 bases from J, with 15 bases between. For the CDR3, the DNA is TGTGCCAGCAGCGTAGAGGGAGGGGCGCGGGAGCCCCAGCATTTT. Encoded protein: CASSVEGGAREPQHF.

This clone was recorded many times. The chain's CDR3 is CASSYPGTGGLGTEAFF. CDR3 sequence (DNA): TGTGCCAGCAGCTACCCCGGGACAGGGGGCCTGGGAACTGAAGCTTTCTTT. The chain uses TRBV11-2 and TRBJ1-1; the match to TRBD1 covers 12 bases. The junction had 11 bases not matched to a gene; V was cut back by 4 bases and J by 5 bases. The CDR3 runs 17 residues. Germline V gene sequence: CDR1 SGHAT, CDR2 FQNNGV.

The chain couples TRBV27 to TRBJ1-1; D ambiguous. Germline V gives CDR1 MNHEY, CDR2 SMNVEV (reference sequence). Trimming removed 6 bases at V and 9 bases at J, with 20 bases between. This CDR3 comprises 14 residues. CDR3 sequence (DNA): TGTGCCAGCAGCTTCCTCTTAGGCGGAGGCCAAGCTTTCTTT. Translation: CASSFLLGGGQAFF.

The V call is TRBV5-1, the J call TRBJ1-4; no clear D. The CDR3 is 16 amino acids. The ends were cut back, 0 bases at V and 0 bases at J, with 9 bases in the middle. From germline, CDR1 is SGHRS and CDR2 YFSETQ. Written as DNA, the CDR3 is TGCGCCAGCAGCTTGGCCGGGGTTGCAACTAATGAAAAACTGTTTTTT. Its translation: CASSLAGVATNEKLFF. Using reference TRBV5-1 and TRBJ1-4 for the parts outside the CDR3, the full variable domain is KAGVTQTPRYLIKTRGQQVTLSCSPISGHRSVSWYQQTPGQGLQFLFEYFSETQRNKGNFPGRFSGRQFSNSRSEMNVSTLELGDSALYLCASSLAGVATNEKLFFGSGTQLSVL.

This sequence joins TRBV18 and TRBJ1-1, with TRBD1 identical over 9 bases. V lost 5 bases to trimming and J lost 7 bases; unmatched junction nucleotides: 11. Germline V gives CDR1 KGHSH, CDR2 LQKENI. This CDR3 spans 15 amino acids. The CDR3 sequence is CASSDQQGAGSEAFF. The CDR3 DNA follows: TGTGCCAGCTCAGACCAACAGGGGGCCGGTAGTGAAGCTTTCTTT.

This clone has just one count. CDR3 sequence: CASRPDATNEKLFF. The CDR3 region has the DNA TGTGCCAGCAGGCCAGATGCAACTAATGAAAAACTGTTTTTT. The chain is built from TRBV6-1 and TRBJ1-4; no definite D call. Per germline, CDR1 MNHNS and CDR2 SASEGT. This CDR3 has 14 residues. Trimming shortened V by 6 bases and J by 0 bases, and 8 bases separated the two germline ends.

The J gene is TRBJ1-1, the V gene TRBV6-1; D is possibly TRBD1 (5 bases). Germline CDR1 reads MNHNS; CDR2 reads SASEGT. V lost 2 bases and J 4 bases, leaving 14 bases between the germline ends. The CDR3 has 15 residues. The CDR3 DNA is TGTGCCAGCAGTGAACTTCAGGGAAAAGGCACTGAAGCTTTCTTT. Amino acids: CASSELQGKGTEAFF.

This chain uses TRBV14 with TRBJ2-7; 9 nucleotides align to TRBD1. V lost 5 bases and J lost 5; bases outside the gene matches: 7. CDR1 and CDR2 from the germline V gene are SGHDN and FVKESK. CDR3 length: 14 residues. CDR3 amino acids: CASSVGQGFHEQYF. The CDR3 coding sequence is TGTGCCAGCAGCGTGGGACAGGGTTTTCACGAGCAGTACTTC.

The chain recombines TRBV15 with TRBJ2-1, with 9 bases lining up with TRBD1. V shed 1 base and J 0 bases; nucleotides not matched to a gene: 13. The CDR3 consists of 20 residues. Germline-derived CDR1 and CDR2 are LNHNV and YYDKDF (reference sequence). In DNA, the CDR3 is TGTGCCACCAGCAGAGTACCACAGGGGGCGCCCCTGGGCTCCTACAATGAGCAGTTCTTC. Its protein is CATSRVPQGAPLGSYNEQFF.

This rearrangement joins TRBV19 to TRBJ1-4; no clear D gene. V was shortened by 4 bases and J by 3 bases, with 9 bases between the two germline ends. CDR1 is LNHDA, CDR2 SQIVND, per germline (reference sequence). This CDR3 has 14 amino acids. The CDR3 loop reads CASSRRGANEKLFF. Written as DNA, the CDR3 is TGTGCCAGTAGTAGACGTGGAGCTAATGAAAAACTGTTTTTT.

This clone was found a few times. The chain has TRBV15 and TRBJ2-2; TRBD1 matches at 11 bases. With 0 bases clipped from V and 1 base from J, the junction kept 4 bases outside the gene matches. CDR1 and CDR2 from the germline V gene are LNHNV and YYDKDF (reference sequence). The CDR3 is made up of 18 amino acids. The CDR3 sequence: CATSRDRGQGENTGELFF. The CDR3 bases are TGTGCCACCAGCAGAGATCGGGGACAGGGGGAGAACACCGGGGAGCTGTTTTTT.

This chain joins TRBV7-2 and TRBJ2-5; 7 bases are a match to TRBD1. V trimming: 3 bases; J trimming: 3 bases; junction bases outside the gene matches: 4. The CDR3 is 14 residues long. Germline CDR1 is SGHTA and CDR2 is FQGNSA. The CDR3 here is CASSFAGTEETQYF. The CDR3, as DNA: TGTGCCAGCAGCTTCGCCGGGACAGAAGAGACCCAGTACTTC.

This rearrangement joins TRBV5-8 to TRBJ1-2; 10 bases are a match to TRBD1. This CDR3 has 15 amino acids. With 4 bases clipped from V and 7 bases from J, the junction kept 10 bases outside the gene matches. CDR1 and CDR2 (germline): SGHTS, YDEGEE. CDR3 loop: CASSAPDRGRFGYTF. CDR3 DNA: TGTGCCAGCAGCGCACCCGACAGGGGGCGATTTGGCTACACCTTC.

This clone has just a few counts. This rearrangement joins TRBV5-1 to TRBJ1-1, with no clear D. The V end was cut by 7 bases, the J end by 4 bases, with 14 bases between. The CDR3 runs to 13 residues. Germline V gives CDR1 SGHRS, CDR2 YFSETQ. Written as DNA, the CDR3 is TGCGCCAGCGGTGAGCCTGGAGGCACTGAAGCTTTCTTT. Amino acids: CASGEPGGTEAFF.

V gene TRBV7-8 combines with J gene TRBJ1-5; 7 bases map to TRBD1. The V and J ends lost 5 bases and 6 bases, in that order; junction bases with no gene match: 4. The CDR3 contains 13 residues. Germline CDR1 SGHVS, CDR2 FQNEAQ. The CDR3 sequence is CASSQGGPQPQHF. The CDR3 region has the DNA TGTGCCAGCAGCCAAGGGGGCCCTCAGCCCCAGCATTTT.